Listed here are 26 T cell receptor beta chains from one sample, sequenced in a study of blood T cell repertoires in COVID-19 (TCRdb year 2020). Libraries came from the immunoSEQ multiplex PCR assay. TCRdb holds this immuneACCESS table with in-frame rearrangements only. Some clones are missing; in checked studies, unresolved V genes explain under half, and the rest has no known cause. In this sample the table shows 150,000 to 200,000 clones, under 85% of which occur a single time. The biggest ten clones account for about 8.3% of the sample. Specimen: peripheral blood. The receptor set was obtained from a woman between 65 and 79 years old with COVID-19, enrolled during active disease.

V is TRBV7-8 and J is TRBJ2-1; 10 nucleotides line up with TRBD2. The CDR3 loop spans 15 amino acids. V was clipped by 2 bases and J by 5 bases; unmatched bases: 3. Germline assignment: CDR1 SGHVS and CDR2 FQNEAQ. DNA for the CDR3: TGTGCCAGCAGCTTACCTAGCGGGAGAAACAATGAGCAGTTCTTC. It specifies CASSLPSGRNNEQFF.

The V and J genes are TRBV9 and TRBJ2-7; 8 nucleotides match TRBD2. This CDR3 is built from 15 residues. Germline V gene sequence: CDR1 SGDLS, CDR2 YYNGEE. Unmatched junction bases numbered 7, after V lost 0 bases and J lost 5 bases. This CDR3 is CASSVAGGRIDEQYF. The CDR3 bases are TGTGCCAGCAGCGTAGCTGGCGGGAGGATCGACGAGCAGTACTTC.

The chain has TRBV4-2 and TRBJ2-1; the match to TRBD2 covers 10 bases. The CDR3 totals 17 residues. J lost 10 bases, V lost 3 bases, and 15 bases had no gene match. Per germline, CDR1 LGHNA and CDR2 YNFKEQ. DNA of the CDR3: TGTGCCAGCAGCCAGAGGACTAGCGGATCGGTGGCGCGGGAGCAGTTCTTC. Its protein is CASSQRTSGSVAREQFF.

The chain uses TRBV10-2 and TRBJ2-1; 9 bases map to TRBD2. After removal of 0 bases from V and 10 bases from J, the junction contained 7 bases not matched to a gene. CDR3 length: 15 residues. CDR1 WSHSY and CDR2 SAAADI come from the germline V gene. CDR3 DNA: TGCGCCAGCAGTGAGTCGTTGGGCGGGAGGGCAGAGCAGTTCTTC. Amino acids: CASSESLGGRAEQFF.

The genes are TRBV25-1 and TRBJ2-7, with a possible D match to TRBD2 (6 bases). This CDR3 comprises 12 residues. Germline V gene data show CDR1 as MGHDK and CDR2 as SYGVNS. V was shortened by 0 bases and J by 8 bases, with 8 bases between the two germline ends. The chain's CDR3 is CASSEYGGKQYF. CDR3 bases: TGTGCCAGCAGTGAATATGGAGGGAAGCAGTACTTC.

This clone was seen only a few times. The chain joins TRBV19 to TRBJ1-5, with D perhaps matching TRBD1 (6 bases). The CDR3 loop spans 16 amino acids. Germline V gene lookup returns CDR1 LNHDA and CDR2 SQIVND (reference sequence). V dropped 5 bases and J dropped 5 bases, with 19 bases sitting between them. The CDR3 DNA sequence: TGTGCCAGTAGTTTCAGCGCAAGGGACACATATCAGCCCCAGCATTTT. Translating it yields CASSFSARDTYQPQHF.

DNA of the CDR3: TGTGCCAGCAGCGTAGGGCCTTCTGGGGCCAACGTCCTGACTTTC. The encoded protein is CASSVGPSGANVLTF. The rearrangement uses TRBV9 and TRBJ2-6; D call uncertain. The CDR3 extends over 15 amino acids. Trimming cost V 0 bases and J 1 base, with 5 bases left between them. Germline CDR1 SGDLS, CDR2 YYNGEE.

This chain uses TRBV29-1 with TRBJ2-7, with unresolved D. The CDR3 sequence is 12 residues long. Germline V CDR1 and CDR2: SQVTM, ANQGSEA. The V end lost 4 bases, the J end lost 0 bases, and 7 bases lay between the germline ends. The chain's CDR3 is CSVGRSSYEQYF. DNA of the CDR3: TGCAGCGTTGGTAGGAGCTCCTACGAGCAGTACTTC.

This CDR3 reads CASSNQRDKGNTIYF. The CDR3, as DNA: TGTGCCAGCAGCAACCAACGGGACAAAGGAAACACCATATATTTT. The chain couples TRBV21-1 to TRBJ1-3; TRBD1, as called in the table, went unchecked against the DNA. TRBV21-1 represents a pseudogene. The CDR3 extends over 15 amino acids.

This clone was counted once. CDR3 coding DNA: TGTGCCAGCAGCTTGAGACCTAGCGGGAGGGTTTACGAGCAGTACTTC. This codes for CASSLRPSGRVYEQYF. The chain is built from TRBV5-6 and TRBJ2-7; 12 bases are a match to TRBD2. Germline V gene lookup returns CDR1 SGHDT and CDR2 YYEEEE. Trimming cost V 1 base and J 4 bases; bases outside gene matches: 6. The CDR3 is 16 residues long.

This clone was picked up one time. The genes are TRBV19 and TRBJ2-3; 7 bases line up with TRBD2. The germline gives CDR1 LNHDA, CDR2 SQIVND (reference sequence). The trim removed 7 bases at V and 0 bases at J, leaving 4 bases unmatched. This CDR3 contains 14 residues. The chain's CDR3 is CASTAGPSTDTQYF. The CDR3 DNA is TGTGCCAGTACAGCGGGACCTAGCACAGATACGCAGTATTTT.

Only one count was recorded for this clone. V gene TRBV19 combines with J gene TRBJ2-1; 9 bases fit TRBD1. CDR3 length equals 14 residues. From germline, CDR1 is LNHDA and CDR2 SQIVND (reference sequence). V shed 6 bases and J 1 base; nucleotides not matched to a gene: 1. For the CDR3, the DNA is TGTGCCAGTAGGACAGGGGGTTCCTACAATGAGCAGTTCTTC. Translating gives CASRTGGSYNEQFF.

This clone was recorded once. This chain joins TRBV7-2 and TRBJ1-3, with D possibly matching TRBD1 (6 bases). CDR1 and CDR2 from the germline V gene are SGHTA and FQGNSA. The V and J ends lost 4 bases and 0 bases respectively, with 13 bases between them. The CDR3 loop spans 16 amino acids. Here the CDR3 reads CASSSYGTRSGNTIYF. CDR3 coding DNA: TGTGCCAGCAGCTCCTACGGGACACGCTCTGGAAACACCATATATTTT.

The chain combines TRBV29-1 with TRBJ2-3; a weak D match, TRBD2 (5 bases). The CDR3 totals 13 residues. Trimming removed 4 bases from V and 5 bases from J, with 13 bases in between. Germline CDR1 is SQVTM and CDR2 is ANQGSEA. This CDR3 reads CSVGTQAVDTQYF. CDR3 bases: TGCAGCGTTGGGACTCAGGCCGTAGATACGCAGTATTTT.

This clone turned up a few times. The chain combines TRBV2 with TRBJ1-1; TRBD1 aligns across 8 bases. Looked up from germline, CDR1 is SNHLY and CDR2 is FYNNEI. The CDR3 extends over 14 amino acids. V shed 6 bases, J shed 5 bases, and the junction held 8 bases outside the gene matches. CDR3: CASSSGQGTTEAFF. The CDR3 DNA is TGTGCCAGCAGCTCAGGACAGGGTACGACTGAAGCTTTCTTT.

CDR3 nucleotide sequence: TGCGCCAGCAGCTTGAACCCAGATAACAATGAGCAGTTCTTC. Encoded protein: CASSLNPDNNEQFF. V and J are TRBV5-1 and TRBJ2-1; D is unclear. V lost 1 base and J 5 bases, leaving 10 bases between the germline ends. The CDR3 totals 14 residues. Looked up from germline, CDR1 is SGHRS and CDR2 is YFSETQ.

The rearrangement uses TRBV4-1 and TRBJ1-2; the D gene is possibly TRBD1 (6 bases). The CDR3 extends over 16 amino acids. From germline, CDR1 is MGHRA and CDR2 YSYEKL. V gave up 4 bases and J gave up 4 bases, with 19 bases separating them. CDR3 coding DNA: TGCGCCAGCAGCCGCTTGGGTATAGGGGGGGCCTATGGCTACACCTTC. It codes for CASSRLGIGGAYGYTF.

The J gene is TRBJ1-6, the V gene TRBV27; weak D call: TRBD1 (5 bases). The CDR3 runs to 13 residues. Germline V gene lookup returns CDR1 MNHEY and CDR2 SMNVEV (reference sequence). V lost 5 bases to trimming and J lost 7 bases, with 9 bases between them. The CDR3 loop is CASSGRQNSPLHF. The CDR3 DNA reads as TGTGCCAGCAGTGGTAGACAGAATTCACCCCTCCACTTT.

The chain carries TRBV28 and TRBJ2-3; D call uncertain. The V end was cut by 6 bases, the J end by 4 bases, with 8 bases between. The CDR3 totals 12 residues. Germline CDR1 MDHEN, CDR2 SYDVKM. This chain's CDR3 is CASSLLADTQYF. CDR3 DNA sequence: TGTGCCAGCAGCCTCCTAGCAGATACGCAGTATTTT.

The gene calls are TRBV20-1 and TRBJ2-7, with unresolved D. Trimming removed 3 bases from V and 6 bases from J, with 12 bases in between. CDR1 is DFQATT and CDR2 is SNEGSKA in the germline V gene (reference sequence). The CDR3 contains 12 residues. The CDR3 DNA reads TGCAGTGCTAGTGCTTTACCGGGCGAGCAGTACTTC. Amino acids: CSASALPGEQYF.

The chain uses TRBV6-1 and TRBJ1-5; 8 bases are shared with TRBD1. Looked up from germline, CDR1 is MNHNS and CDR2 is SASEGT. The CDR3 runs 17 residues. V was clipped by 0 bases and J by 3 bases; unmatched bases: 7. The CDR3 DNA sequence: TGTGCCAGCAGTGAAGCGTTCGGGACAGGCTTCAATCAGCCCCAGCATTTT. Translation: CASSEAFGTGFNQPQHF.

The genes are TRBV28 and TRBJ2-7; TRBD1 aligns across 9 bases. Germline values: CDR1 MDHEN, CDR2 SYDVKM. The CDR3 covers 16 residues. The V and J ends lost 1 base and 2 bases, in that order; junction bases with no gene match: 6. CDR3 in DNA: TGTGCCAGCAGTTTATTGGGGACAGGGTCCCCCTACGAGCAGTACTTC. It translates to CASSLLGTGSPYEQYF. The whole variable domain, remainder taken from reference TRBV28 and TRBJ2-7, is DVKVTQSSRYLVKRTGEKVFLECVQDMDHENMFWYRQDPGLGLRLIYFSYDVKMKEKGDIPEGYSVSREKKERFSLILESASTNQTSMYLCASSLLGTGSPYEQYFGPGTRLTVT.

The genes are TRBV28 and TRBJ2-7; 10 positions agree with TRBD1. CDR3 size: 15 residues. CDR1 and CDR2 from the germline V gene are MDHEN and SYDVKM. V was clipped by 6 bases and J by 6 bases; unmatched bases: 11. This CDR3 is CASSSPGQGRGEQYF. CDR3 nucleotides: TGTGCCAGCAGCTCCCCGGGACAGGGGAGGGGCGAGCAGTACTTC.

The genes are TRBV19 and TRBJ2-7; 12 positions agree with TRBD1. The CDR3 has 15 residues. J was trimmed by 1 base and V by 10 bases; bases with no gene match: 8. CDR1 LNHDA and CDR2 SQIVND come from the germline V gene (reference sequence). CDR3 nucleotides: TGTGCCACCTGGGGACAGGGGGCCGGATCCTACGAGCAGTACTTC. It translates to CATWGQGAGSYEQYF.

The CDR3 bases are TGCGCCAGCAGTCAGACAGGGGACAGCTCCTACAATGAGCAGTTCTTC. This encodes CASSQTGDSSYNEQFF. The V call is TRBV5-1, the J call TRBJ2-1; 8 positions agree with TRBD1. Trimming removed 5 bases from V and 0 bases from J; junction bases left unmatched: 7. Per germline, CDR1 SGHRS and CDR2 YFSETQ. This CDR3 spans 16 amino acids.

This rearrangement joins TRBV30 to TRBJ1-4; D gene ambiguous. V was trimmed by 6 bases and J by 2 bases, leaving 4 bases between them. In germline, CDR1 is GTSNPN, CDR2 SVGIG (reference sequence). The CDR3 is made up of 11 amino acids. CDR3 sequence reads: CACLTNEKLFF. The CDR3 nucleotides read TGTGCCTGCTTGACTAATGAAAAACTGTTTTTT.